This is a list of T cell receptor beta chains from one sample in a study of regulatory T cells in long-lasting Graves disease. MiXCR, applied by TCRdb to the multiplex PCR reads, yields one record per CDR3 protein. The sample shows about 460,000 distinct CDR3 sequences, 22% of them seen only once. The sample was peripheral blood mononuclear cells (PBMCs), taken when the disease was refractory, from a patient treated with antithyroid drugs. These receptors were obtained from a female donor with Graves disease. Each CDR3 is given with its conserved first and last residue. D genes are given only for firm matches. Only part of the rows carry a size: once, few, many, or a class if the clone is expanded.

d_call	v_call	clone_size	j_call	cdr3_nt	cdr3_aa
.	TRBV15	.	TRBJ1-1	TGTGCCACCGGCAGAGCCCAGGGCACTGAAGCTTTCTTT	CATGRAQGTEAFF
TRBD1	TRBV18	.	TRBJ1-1	TGTGCCAGCTCAGGGGGACAGGGCTTCGCTTTCTTT	CASSGGQGFAFF
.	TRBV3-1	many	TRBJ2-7	TGTGCCAGCAGCCAAGAAGGGCAGGGCGCCTCCTACGAGCAGTACTTC	CASSQEGQGASYEQYF
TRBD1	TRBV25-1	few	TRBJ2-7	TGTGCCAGCAGGGGACGGACAGGGACTTCAATCGAGCAGTACTTC	CASRGRTGTSIEQYF
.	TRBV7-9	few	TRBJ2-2	TGTGCCAGCAGCTTACCTACGGGACTCAATACCGGGGAGCTGTTTTTT	CASSLPTGLNTGELFF
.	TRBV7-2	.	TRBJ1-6	TGTGCCAGCAGCTTAGCCGCAGGGAAGAGTAATTCACCCCTCCACTTT	CASSLAAGKSNSPLHF
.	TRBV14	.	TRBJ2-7	TGTGCCAGCAGCCAAGATAGCAACTCCTACGAGCAGTACTTC	CASSQDSNSYEQYF
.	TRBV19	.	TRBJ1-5	TGTGCCAGTAGTATTGTAGGCTATAGCAATCAGCCCCAGCATTTT	CASSIVGYSNQPQHF
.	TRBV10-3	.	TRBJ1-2	TGTGCCATCAGACCCGGGACGGTCGATGGCTACACCTTC	CAIRPGTVDGYTF
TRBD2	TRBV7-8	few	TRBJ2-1	TGTGCCAGCAGCTTGGCGGCGGGGGGCAATTCGGAGCAGTTCTTC	CASSLAAGGNSEQFF
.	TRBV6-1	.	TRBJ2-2	TGTGCCAGCACGGCGGAACAGTATCTCCCCACCGGGGAGCTGTTTTTT	CASTAEQYLPTGELFF
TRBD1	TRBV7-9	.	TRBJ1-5	TGTGCCAGCAGCGAGAACAGGGGGACGGGATCGGAGCCCCAGCATTTT	CASSENRGTGSEPQHF
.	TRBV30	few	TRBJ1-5	TGTGCCTGGAAGTCGGAAAATCAGCCCCAGCATTTT	CAWKSENQPQHF
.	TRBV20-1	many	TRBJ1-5	TGCAGTGCTCGTAGACTGAATCAGCCCCAGCATTTT	CSARRLNQPQHF
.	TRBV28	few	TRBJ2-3	TGTGCCTCACGCCTGGGACATAGTACAGATACGCAGTATTTT	CASRLGHSTDTQYF
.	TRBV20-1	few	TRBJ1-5	TGCAGTGCTAGAGATCAGGCAGTGAATCAGCCCCAGCATTTT	CSARDQAVNQPQHF
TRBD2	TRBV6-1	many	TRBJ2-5	TGTGCCAGCAGCCCAGGGGCGGGGGGGCAGGAGACCCAGTACTTC	CASSPGAGGQETQYF
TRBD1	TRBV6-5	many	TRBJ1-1	TGTGCCAGCAGTTCGACAGGGGGTACTGAAGTTTTCTTT	CASSSTGGTEVFF
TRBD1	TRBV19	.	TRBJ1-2	TGTGCCAGTAGTGACCAAGGGGGCCCGAACTCGGCGGGATATGGAGGCTACACCTTC	CASSDQGGPNSAGYGGYTF
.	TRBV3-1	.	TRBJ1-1	TGTGCCAGCAGCCAAGGGGGGCCCGGAATGAACACTGAAGCTTTCTTT	CASSQGGPGMNTEAFF
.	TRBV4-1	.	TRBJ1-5	TGCGCCAGCAGCCAAGGGGTTCGCAATCAGCCCCAGCATTTT	CASSQGVRNQPQHF
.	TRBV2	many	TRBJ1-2	TGTGCCAGCAAGGGTGTGAATGTGGGTGGCTACACCTTC	CASKGVNVGGYTF
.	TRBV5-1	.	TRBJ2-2	TGCGCCAGCAGCTTGGTAGGGGACCTCCGGACCGGGGAGCTGTTTTTT	CASSLVGDLRTGELFF
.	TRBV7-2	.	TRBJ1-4	TGTGCCAGCAGCTCCCGGACCGGAGAAAAACTGTTTTTT	CASSSRTGEKLFF
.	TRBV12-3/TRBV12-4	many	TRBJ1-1	TGTGCCAGCATCAGAGGGGCAGGGACTGAAGCTTTCTTT	CASIRGAGTEAFF
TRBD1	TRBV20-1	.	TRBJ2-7	TGCAGTGTTCAGGGGGACAACGGGTACGAGCAGTACTTC	CSVQGDNGYEQYF
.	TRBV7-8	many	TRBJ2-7	TGTGCCAGCAGCGCAACCTACAGGTCTACCTACGAGCAGTACTTC	CASSATYRSTYEQYF
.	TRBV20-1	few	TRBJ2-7	TGCAGTGCTAGTGGGGGGAGCCCCCACGAGCAGTACTTC	CSASGGSPHEQYF
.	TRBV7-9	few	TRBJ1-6	TGTGCCACCTCGACAAATAATTCACCCCTCCACTTT	CATSTNNSPLHF
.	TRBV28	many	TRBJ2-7	TGTGCCAGCAGTTTCAATCCGGGGACGAGCTACGAGCAGTACTTC	CASSFNPGTSYEQYF
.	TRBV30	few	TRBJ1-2	TGTGCCTGGAGCTCCGGACTCAACTATGGCTACACCTTC	CAWSSGLNYGYTF
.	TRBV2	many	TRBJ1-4	TGTGCCAGCAGAGTCGGGGTTGAAAAACTGTTTTTT	CASRVGVEKLFF
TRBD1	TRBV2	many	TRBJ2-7	TGTGCCAGCAGTACGGGACAGGGACCCTACGAGCAGTACTTC	CASSTGQGPYEQYF
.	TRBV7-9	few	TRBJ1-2	TGTGCCAGCAGCTTCACGGTGGGTGGCTACACCTTC	CASSFTVGGYTF
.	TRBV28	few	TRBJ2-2	TGTGCCAGCAGTTTAACGGGAATCTCCGGGGAGCTGTTTTTT	CASSLTGISGELFF
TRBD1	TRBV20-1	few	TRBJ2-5	TGCAGTGCTCCGGGACAGAGGTACCAAGAGACCCAGTACTTC	CSAPGQRYQETQYF
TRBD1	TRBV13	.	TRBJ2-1	TGTGCCAGCACCCGGGACAGAATCTACAATGAGCAGTTCTTC	CASTRDRIYNEQFF
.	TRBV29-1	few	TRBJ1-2	TGCAGCGTTGGTTTCTGGGCAGGACTCAGTGGTGGCTACACCTTC	CSVGFWAGLSGGYTF
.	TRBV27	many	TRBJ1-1	TGTGCCAGCAAGTTAGGAGGGACTGAAGCTTTCTTT	CASKLGGTEAFF
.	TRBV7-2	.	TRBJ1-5	TGTGCCAGCACCGGTGAGTGGGGTCCCGATCAGCCCCAGCATTTT	CASTGEWGPDQPQHF
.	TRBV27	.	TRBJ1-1	TGTGCCAGCAATGCGGCGGAGGGGCCGTACACTGAAGCTTTCTTT	CASNAAEGPYTEAFF
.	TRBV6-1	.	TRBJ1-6	TGTGCCAGCAGACAGGACCCGAGCTCCTATAATTCACCCCTCCACTTT	CASRQDPSSYNSPLHF
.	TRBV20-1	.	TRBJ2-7	TGCAGTGCTTACAGGGACGAGCAGTACTTC	CSAYRDEQYF
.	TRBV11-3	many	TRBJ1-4	TGTGCCAGCAGCGCCCGGACAGCCACTAATGAAAAACTGTTTTTT	CASSARTATNEKLFF
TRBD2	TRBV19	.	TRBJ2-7	TGTGCCAGTACCCTAAGCGGGAGGGCGGGCGAGCAGTACTTC	CASTLSGRAGEQYF
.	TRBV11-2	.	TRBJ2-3	TGTGCCAGCAGCCCCCACCCACGCCTGGCTAGCACAGATACGCAGTATTTT	CASSPHPRLASTDTQYF
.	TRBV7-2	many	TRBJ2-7	TGTGCCAGCAGCTACGTCACGGCTGGTGGAGAGCAGTACTTC	CASSYVTAGGEQYF
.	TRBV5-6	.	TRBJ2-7	TGTGCCAGCAGCTTACTCAACTACGAGCAGTACTTC	CASSLLNYEQYF
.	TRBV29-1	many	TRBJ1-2	TGCAGCGTTGTTCTAGGCTATGGCTACACCTTC	CSVVLGYGYTF
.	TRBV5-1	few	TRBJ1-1	TGCGCCAGCTCGCAATCAGGGGCGTCGAACACTGAAGCTTTCTTT	CASSQSGASNTEAFF
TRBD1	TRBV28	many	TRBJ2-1	TGTGCCAGCAGTTGGGGACAGGGAGACAATGAGCAGTTCTTC	CASSWGQGDNEQFF
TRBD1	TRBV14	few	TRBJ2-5	TGTGCCAGCAGCCAAGAGGGCGGACAGGGACCGTTCCAAGAGACCCAGTACTTC	CASSQEGGQGPFQETQYF